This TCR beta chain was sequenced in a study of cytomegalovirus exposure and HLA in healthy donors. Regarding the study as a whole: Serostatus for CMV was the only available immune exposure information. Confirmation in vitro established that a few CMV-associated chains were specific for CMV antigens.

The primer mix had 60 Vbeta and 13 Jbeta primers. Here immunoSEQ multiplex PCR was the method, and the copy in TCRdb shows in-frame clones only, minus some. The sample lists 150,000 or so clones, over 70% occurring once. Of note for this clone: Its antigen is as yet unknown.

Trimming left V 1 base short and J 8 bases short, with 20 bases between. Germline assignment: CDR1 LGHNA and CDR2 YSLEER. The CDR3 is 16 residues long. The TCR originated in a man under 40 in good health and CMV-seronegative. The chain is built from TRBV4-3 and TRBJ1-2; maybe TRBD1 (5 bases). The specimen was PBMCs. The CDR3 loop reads CASSQARTPYSSGYTF. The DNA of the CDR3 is TGCGCCAGCAGCCAAGCCCGGACACCTTACAGTAGCGGCTACACCTTC.